This T cell receptor (beta chain) originates from a study of blood T cell repertoires in COVID-19. Study background: COVID-19 samples from acute and convalescent phases originated in the United States, Italy and Spain.

The authors' processing: Estimated nucleated cell counts came from reference gene primer amplification. TCRdb's table, derived via immunoSEQ multiplex PCR, lists solely in-frame clones and lacks some. The V and J calls and clone size were taken over from that table, and D and trimming were inferred from the DNA. This sample has fewer than 150,000 clones, with around 87% found just once. This clone has more than one count but fewer than ten. CDR1 KGHSH and CDR2 LQKENI come from the germline V gene. The CDR3 is made up of 13 amino acids. The V end was cut by 6 bases, the J end by 3 bases, with 11 bases between.

The V and J genes are TRBV18 and TRBJ1-2; no clear D gene. This TCR derives from a woman between 45 and 65 years old who had recovered from COVID-19. Sequences were obtained from peripheral blood. The CDR3 DNA reads TGTGCCAGCTCGAACGACGGGGACTATGGCTACACCTTC. Amino acids: CASSNDGDYGYTF.